A single sample is the source of the 32 T cell receptor beta chains below, sequenced in a study of T cell responses to AZD1222 COVID-19 vaccine listed by TCRdb under 2021. Library preparation employed the immunoSEQ multiplex PCR assay. TCRdb stores this immuneACCESS table with in-frame sequences only. Part of the clones is absent; in the studies checked, under half of the shortfall reflects unresolved V genes, and no reason is known for the rest. The sample records about 130,000 clones, 85% to 90% of which are singletons. The top ten clones comprise 12% of the sample. Explained via the paper, the time point label denotes: baseline before first vaccination. The sample consisted of peripheral blood, taken on day 0 of AZD1222 vaccination. Receptors originate from an adult in good health.

The CDR3 reads CASSIGTQEVDEQFF. The CDR3 DNA sequence: TGTGCCAGTAGTATTGGGACCCAGGAGGTCGATGAGCAGTTCTTC. The V call is TRBV19, the J call TRBJ2-1, with D perhaps TRBD1 or TRBD2 (5 bases each). V lost 3 bases and J lost 8, with 17 bases in between. Germline V gives CDR1 LNHDA, CDR2 SQIVND (reference sequence). This CDR3 comprises 15 residues.

Concerning this clone: This CDR3 is also generated by other DNA sequences in the sample. V usage is TRBV10-2 and J usage is TRBJ1-1; maybe TRBD1 (6 bases). The germline CDR1 and CDR2 sequences are WSHSY and SAAADI. The CDR3 totals 13 residues. The V and J ends lost 3 bases and 1 base respectively, with 6 bases between them. CDR3 region: CASSEQGNTEAFF. CDR3 bases: TGCGCCAGCAGTGAACAGGGGAACACTGAAGCTTTCTTT.

The rearrangement links TRBV27 to TRBJ1-2; D ambiguous. Germline-derived CDR1 and CDR2 are MNHEY and SMNVEV (reference sequence). CDR3 length equals 14 residues. V lost 3 bases and J 8 bases, leaving 16 bases between the germline ends. CDR3: CASSLSPSSPGYTF. CDR3 coding DNA: TGTGCCAGCAGTTTGAGTCCCTCGTCCCCAGGCTACACCTTC.

The chain couples TRBV19 to TRBJ2-1; D call uncertain. The V end was cut by 3 bases, the J end by 8 bases, with 5 bases between. This CDR3 is built from 11 residues. Germline V CDR1 and CDR2: LNHDA, SQIVND (reference sequence). In nucleotides, the CDR3 is TGTGCCAGTAGTATGGGCGATGAGCAGTTCTTC. This translates into CASSMGDEQFF.

As to this clone: The same CDR3 can be traced to other DNA sequences in this sample. The genes are TRBV15 and TRBJ1-4; D is unresolved. Germline V gene sequence: CDR1 LNHNV, CDR2 YYDKDF (reference sequence). The CDR3 extends over 15 amino acids. The V end lost 0 bases, the J end lost 7 bases, and 12 bases lay between the germline ends. CDR3: CATSRDRARGEKLFF. In nucleotides, the CDR3 is TGTGCCACCAGCAGAGATCGGGCTCGAGGTGAAAAACTGTTTTTT.

This clone was found a few times. The same CDR3 arises from other DNA sequences in this sample as well. The chain couples TRBV9 to TRBJ2-3; D is uncertain. In germline, CDR1 is SGDLS, CDR2 YYNGEE. CDR3 length: 14 amino acids. Between the trimmed V and J ends, which lost 4 bases and 0 bases, there was a span of 9 bases. The CDR3 DNA follows: TGTGCCAGCAGCCCCGAGGCGAGCACAGATACGCAGTATTTT. Translation: CASSPEASTDTQYF.

The chain has TRBV5-6 and TRBJ1-6; D call uncertain. V shed 1 base and J shed 5 bases, with 19 bases lying between them. The CDR3 is 18 amino acids. CDR1 is SGHDT, CDR2 YYEEEE, per germline. CDR3 residues: CASSLYSQPSHNNSPLHF. DNA of the CDR3: TGTGCCAGCAGCTTGTATAGTCAGCCTTCTCACAATAATTCACCCCTCCACTTT.

V usage is TRBV7-2 and J usage is TRBJ2-5; TRBD2 aligns across 8 bases. CDR3 size: 16 residues. V was pared by 4 bases and J by 4 bases, with 11 bases of the junction left unmatched. Germline CDR1 is SGHTA and CDR2 is FQGNSA. The chain's CDR3 is CASSSGGAGGGETQYF. For the CDR3, the DNA is TGTGCCAGCAGCTCCGGCGGTGCGGGAGGTGGAGAGACCCAGTACTTC. Full variable domain (missing parts from reference TRBV7-2 and TRBJ2-5): GAGVSQSPSNKVTEKGKDVELRCDPISGHTALYWYRQSLGQGLEFLIYFQGNSAPDKSGLPSDRFSAERTGGSVSTLTIQRTQQEDSAVYLCASSSGGAGGGETQYFGPGTRLLVL.

J is TRBJ2-1 and V is TRBV3-1 (or the pseudogene TRBV3-2); 11 nucleotides match TRBD2. This CDR3 comprises 17 residues. The V gene end was trimmed by 4 bases and the J gene end by 9 bases; junction bases not matched to a gene: 14. Germline V gene lookup returns CDR1 LGHDT and CDR2 YNNKEL (reference sequence). Here the CDR3 reads CASSREGSGRASGEQFF. The DNA of the CDR3 is TGTGCCAGCAGCCGGGAAGGTAGCGGGAGGGCCTCGGGTGAGCAGTTCTTC.

The gene calls are TRBV10-3 and TRBJ2-7; D is possibly TRBD1 or TRBD2 (5 bases each). The ends were cut back, 11 bases at V and 5 bases at J, with 19 bases in the middle. From germline, CDR1 is ENHRY and CDR2 SYGVKD. CDR3 length equals 13 residues. CDR3 DNA: TGTGCCGGCCGGGACGTAGGCTACAACGAGCAGTACTTC. Its protein product is CAGRDVGYNEQYF.

The J gene is TRBJ2-5, the V gene TRBV19, with D maybe TRBD1 (6 bases). The CDR3 runs 15 residues. Trimming left V 4 bases short and J 7 bases short, with 19 bases between. Germline values: CDR1 LNHDA, CDR2 SQIVND (reference sequence). The CDR3 is CASSTTGMELGTQYF. CDR3 DNA sequence: TGTGCCAGTAGTACCACAGGGATGGAGCTTGGGACCCAGTACTTC.

The chain combines TRBV11-3 with TRBJ2-1; a weak D match, TRBD1 (6 bases). Germline loops: CDR1 SGHNT, CDR2 YENEEA. The CDR3 is 16 residues long. Trimming shortened V by 1 base and J by 4 bases, and 14 bases separated the two germline ends. CDR3 DNA: TGTGCCAGCAGCTTAGGCCCCACAGGGATATACAATGAGCAGTTCTTC. It yields the protein CASSLGPTGIYNEQFF. Full variable domain (missing parts from reference TRBV11-3 and TRBJ2-1): EAGVVQSPRYKIIEKKQPVAFWCNPISGHNTLYWYLQNLGQGPELLIRYENEEAVDDSQLPKDRFSAERLKGVDSTLKIQPAELGDSAVYLCASSLGPTGIYNEQFFGPGTRLTVL.

This clone was observed once. The CDR3 is CASSQRGGRFTDTQYF. For the CDR3, the DNA is TGTGCCAGCAGCCAACGTGGGGGGAGATTCACAGATACGCAGTATTTT. J is TRBJ2-3 and V is TRBV3-1 (or the pseudogene TRBV3-2); D may be TRBD2 (6 bases). CDR3 length: 16 amino acids. V lost 2 bases and J 2 bases, leaving 14 bases between the germline ends. The germline V gene has CDR1 LGHDT and CDR2 YNNKEL (reference sequence).

This chain joins TRBV2 and TRBJ2-7; 8 bases are shared with TRBD2. The length of the CDR3 is 15 residues. In germline, CDR1 is SNHLY, CDR2 FYNNEI. V shed 5 bases, J shed 3 bases, and the junction held 9 bases outside the gene matches. The CDR3 is CASSILLAGSYEQYF. Written as DNA, the CDR3 is TGTGCCAGCAGTATCCTATTAGCGGGAAGCTACGAGCAGTACTTC. Using reference TRBV2 and TRBJ2-7 for the parts outside the CDR3, the full variable domain is EPEVTQTPSHQVTQMGQEVILRCVPISNHLYFYWYRQILGQKVEFLVSFYNNEISEKSEIFDDQFSVERPDGSNFTLKIRSTKLEDSAMYFCASSILLAGSYEQYFGPGTRLTVT.

This chain uses TRBV7-2 with TRBJ2-2, with 7 nucleotides matching TRBD2. CDR1 and CDR2 from the germline V gene are SGHTA and FQGNSA. V lost 0 bases and J lost 1; bases outside the gene matches: 2. The CDR3 is 16 residues long. Written as DNA, the CDR3 is TGTGCCAGCAGCTTAGCCCCTAGCGGGAACACCGGGGAGCTGTTTTTT. Protein product: CASSLAPSGNTGELFF.

The chain carries TRBV18 and TRBJ2-7; the match to TRBD1 covers 7 bases. The germline V gene encodes CDR1 KGHSH and CDR2 LQKENI. This CDR3 spans 15 amino acids. Trimming at V came to 1 base and at J to 3 bases, leaving 6 bases not matched to a gene. CDR3 sequence (DNA): TGTGCCAGCTCACCACTAACAGGGGCGAACTACGAGCAGTACTTC. This translates into CASSPLTGANYEQYF.

The chain has TRBV10-3 and TRBJ2-7; D is tentatively TRBD1 or TRBD2 (6 bases each). V lost 10 bases and J 5 bases, leaving 21 bases between the germline ends. The CDR3 loop spans 14 amino acids. Germline V gives CDR1 ENHRY, CDR2 SYGVKD. The CDR3 reads CATGGQIFPNEQYF. CDR3 nucleotides: TGTGCCACCGGGGGACAAATCTTCCCCAACGAGCAGTACTTC.

The gene calls are TRBV5-1 and TRBJ2-3; D perhaps matches TRBD2 (6 bases). Trimming took 4 bases from V and 4 from J, leaving 19 bases between them. Germline V gene lookup returns CDR1 SGHRS and CDR2 YFSETQ. The CDR3 runs to 16 residues. Here the CDR3 DNA reads TGCGCCAGCAGCCGGGAGCGGGTCTCAGGATCAGATACGCAGTATTTT. This codes for CASSRERVSGSDTQYF.

The rearrangement uses TRBV5-4 and TRBJ2-7; D is possibly TRBD1 or TRBD2 (5 bases each). The V end lost 5 bases, the J end lost 4 bases, and 19 bases lay between the germline ends. Germline values: CDR1 SGHNT, CDR2 YYREEE (reference sequence). CDR3 length: 15 amino acids. The CDR3 sequence: CASSTGTQEAYEQYF. In nucleotides, the CDR3 is TGTGCCAGCAGTACCGGGACCCAGGAGGCGTACGAGCAGTACTTC.

The chain employs TRBV27 and TRBJ2-1; tentative D call: TRBD1 (6 bases). V lost 6 bases and J lost 0, with 12 bases in between. The CDR3 runs 15 residues. CDR1 and CDR2 (germline): MNHEY, SMNVEV (reference sequence). The CDR3 DNA sequence: TGTGCCAGCAGATCCGGCAGGGGCTCCTACAATGAGCAGTTCTTC. It yields the protein CASRSGRGSYNEQFF.

The chain is built from TRBV14 and TRBJ1-5, with D maybe TRBD1 (6 bases). Germline assignment: CDR1 SGHDN and CDR2 FVKESK. The CDR3 contains 13 residues. With 3 bases removed from V and 7 bases from J, the gap between germline ends came to 10 bases. The CDR3 DNA follows: TGTGCCAGCAGCCAGGCCAGGGGCCAGCCCCAGCATTTT. Residues: CASSQARGQPQHF.

The chain has TRBV9 and TRBJ1-5; no definite D call. Germline V CDR1 and CDR2: SGDLS, YYNGEE. This CDR3 comprises 15 residues. Trimming pared 0 bases from V and 7 bases from J, leaving 14 bases between. CDR3 sequence (DNA): TGTGCCAGCAGCGTAGGGGCACAAGGCCCCCAGCCCCAGCATTTT. Translating it yields CASSVGAQGPQPQHF. The whole variable domain, remainder taken from reference TRBV9 and TRBJ1-5, is DSGVTQTPKHLITATGQRVTLRCSPRSGDLSVYWYQQSLDQGLQFLIQYYNGEERAKGNILERFSAQQFPDLHSELNLSSLELGDSALYFCASSVGAQGPQPQHFGDGTRLSIL.

The genes are TRBV11-3 and TRBJ2-2; 9 nucleotides match TRBD2. The germline gives CDR1 SGHNT, CDR2 YENEEA. CDR3 length: 15 residues. The trim removed 4 bases at V and 5 bases at J, leaving 5 bases unmatched. CDR3 sequence: CASSSFAGGTGELFF. The CDR3 DNA follows: TGTGCCAGCAGCTCCTTCGCGGGGGGGACCGGGGAGCTGTTTTTT.

The rearrangement uses TRBV19 and TRBJ1-5; possibly TRBD1 for D (5 bases). The CDR3 spans 15 residues. The V gene's germline CDR1 is LNHDA and CDR2 SQIVND (reference sequence). Trimming took 3 bases from V and 7 from J, leaving 16 bases between them. The CDR3, as DNA: TGTGCCAGTAGTATGTCCGGCAGGGTGACGCAGCCCCAGCATTTT. It yields the protein CASSMSGRVTQPQHF.

Here the CDR3 DNA reads TGTGCCAGCAGTTTTGTGGACTCCCGAACCGGGGAGCTGTTTTTT. Its translation is CASSFVDSRTGELFF. The rearrangement uses TRBV27 and TRBJ2-2, with D possibly matching TRBD2 (5 bases). The CDR3 totals 15 residues. Germline V gives CDR1 MNHEY, CDR2 SMNVEV (reference sequence). V lost 3 bases and J 5 bases, leaving 13 bases between the germline ends.

The chain recombines TRBV7-2 with TRBJ2-7; possibly TRBD1 for D (5 bases). Germline V gene data show CDR1 as SGHTA and CDR2 as FQGNSA. V lost 5 bases to trimming and J lost 0 bases, with 20 bases between them. This CDR3 is built from 17 residues. Written as DNA, the CDR3 is TGTGCCAGCAGCCAACCCCCATTCGGCAGGGACTCCTACGAGCAGTACTTC. This codes for CASSQPPFGRDSYEQYF. Based on the CDR3 plus reference TRBV7-2 and TRBJ2-7, the full variable domain is GAGVSQSPSNKVTEKGKDVELRCDPISGHTALYWYRQSLGQGLEFLIYFQGNSAPDKSGLPSDRFSAERTGGSVSTLTIQRTQQEDSAVYLCASSQPPFGRDSYEQYFGPGTRLTVT.

The chain joins TRBV7-2 to TRBJ2-4; D perhaps matches TRBD2 (6 bases). The CDR3 spans 15 residues. Germline CDR1 reads SGHTA; CDR2 reads FQGNSA. V was clipped by 5 bases and J by 0 bases, with 11 bases between them. The CDR3 bases are TGTGCCAGCAGCGGAGGGTGGGAAGCCAAAAACATTCAGTACTTC. Its protein product is CASSGGWEAKNIQYF.

The chain couples TRBV9 to TRBJ1-2; 7 bases fit TRBD1. Germline lookup yields CDR1 SGDLS and CDR2 YYNGEE. This CDR3 has 13 residues. The junction had 7 bases not matched to a gene; V was cut back by 4 bases and J by 7 bases. The CDR3 DNA sequence: TGTGCCAGCAGCACAACAGGGGTGGGTGGCTACACCTTC. It yields the protein CASSTTGVGGYTF.

The chain carries TRBV7-9 and TRBJ1-2; a possible D gene is TRBD1 (5 bases). Per the germline V gene, CDR1 is SEHNR and CDR2 is FQNEAQ (reference sequence). Trimming took 4 bases from V and 4 from J, leaving 10 bases between them. This CDR3 contains 13 residues. In DNA form, the CDR3 reads TGTGCCAGCAGCTCGACCGGGGGCTATGGCTACACCTTC. Protein product: CASSSTGGYGYTF.

This clone was found a few times. The chain employs TRBV19 and TRBJ1-6; 9 bases agree with TRBD1. The V segment lost 5 bases and the J segment 7 bases; nucleotides outside the gene matches: 15. This CDR3 has 18 amino acids. Per germline, CDR1 LNHDA and CDR2 SQIVND (reference sequence). The CDR3 coding sequence is TGTGCCAGTAGTTCCGGGACAGGGTCCCTCCGGGGGAATTCACCCCTCCACTTT. As protein: CASSSGTGSLRGNSPLHF.

This rearrangement joins TRBV7-2 to TRBJ2-5, with TRBD1 identical over 10 bases. Germline lookup yields CDR1 SGHTA and CDR2 FQGNSA. The length of the CDR3 is 16 residues. V lost 3 bases to trimming and J lost 4 bases; unmatched junction nucleotides: 8. CDR3 region: CASSFLPGTGAETQYF. The CDR3 coding sequence is TGTGCCAGCAGCTTCTTGCCGGGGACAGGGGCAGAGACCCAGTACTTC.

The chain carries TRBV4-3 and TRBJ1-4; D may be TRBD1 (5 bases). Germline V gene data show CDR1 as LGHNA and CDR2 as YSLEER. Trimming stripped 0 bases from V and 5 bases from J, with 13 bases between. The CDR3 is 16 residues long. The chain's CDR3 is CASSQDRTTINEKLFF. The CDR3 coding sequence is TGCGCCAGCAGCCAAGATCGGACAACGATCAATGAAAAACTGTTTTTT.